The 6 T cell receptor beta chains below were found in one sample sequenced in a study of cytomegalovirus exposure and HLA in healthy donors. It was with 60 Vbeta and 13 Jbeta primers that the PCR ran. Produced via immunoSEQ multiplex PCR; TCRdb's table is partial and in-frame only. This table holds over 150,000 clones, roughly 82% found once. The sample taken for sequencing was PBMCs. The source is a man over 45 in good health and CMV-seropositive.

The V and J genes are TRBV5-6 and TRBJ1-5; D unclear. The CDR3 sequence is 15 residues long. Trimming took 2 bases from V and 2 from J, leaving 11 bases between them. From germline, CDR1 is SGHDT and CDR2 YYEEEE. The CDR3 region has the DNA TGTGCCAGCAGCTTCTCTTGGAGCGGCAATCAGCCCCAGCATTTT. It yields the protein CASSFSWSGNQPQHF.

V and J are TRBV27 and TRBJ2-7; perhaps TRBD1 as D (6 bases). V gave up 5 bases and J gave up 6 bases, with 23 bases separating them. The germline V gene has CDR1 MNHEY and CDR2 SMNVEV (reference sequence). The CDR3 has 16 residues. This CDR3 is CASSKRAGVAFGEQYF. Here the CDR3 DNA reads TGTGCCAGCAGTAAACGAGCAGGGGTCGCCTTCGGCGAGCAGTACTTC.

The V call is TRBV29-1, the J call TRBJ2-7; a weak D match, TRBD1 (6 bases). CDR3 size: 13 residues. V was shortened by 5 bases and J by 0 bases, with 11 bases between the two germline ends. Looked up from germline, CDR1 is SQVTM and CDR2 is ANQGSEA. In DNA, the CDR3 is TGCAGCGTTTTGACAGGACGCTCCTACGAGCAGTACTTC. As protein: CSVLTGRSYEQYF.

The rearrangement joins TRBV6-5 to TRBJ2-7; D is perhaps TRBD2 (5 bases). V lost 7 bases, J lost 3 bases, and 13 bases lay in between. There are 13 residues in the CDR3. Germline CDR1 MNHEY, CDR2 SVGAGI. CDR3 sequence: CASTSSGSYEQYF. In DNA, the CDR3 is TGTGCCAGCACGAGCTCGGGAAGCTACGAGCAGTACTTC.

This sequence joins TRBV27 and TRBJ2-7; D unclear. Germline V gene data show CDR1 as MNHEY and CDR2 as SMNVEV (reference sequence). The ends were cut back, 4 bases at V and 4 bases at J, with 8 bases in the middle. The CDR3 runs 12 residues. CDR3 DNA: TGTGCCAGCAGTTGTAGTATATACGAGCAGTACTTC. It is translated as CASSCSIYEQYF.

The chain uses TRBV7-3 and TRBJ2-1; D is perhaps TRBD1 (5 bases). This CDR3 has 15 residues. Trimming shortened V by 5 bases and J by 5 bases, and 16 bases separated the two germline ends. Germline V CDR1 and CDR2: SGHTA, FQGTGA. CDR3 bases: TGTGCCAGCAGCCCCCGTTGGGCAGGGAACAATGAGCAGTTCTTC. It is translated as CASSPRWAGNNEQFF.